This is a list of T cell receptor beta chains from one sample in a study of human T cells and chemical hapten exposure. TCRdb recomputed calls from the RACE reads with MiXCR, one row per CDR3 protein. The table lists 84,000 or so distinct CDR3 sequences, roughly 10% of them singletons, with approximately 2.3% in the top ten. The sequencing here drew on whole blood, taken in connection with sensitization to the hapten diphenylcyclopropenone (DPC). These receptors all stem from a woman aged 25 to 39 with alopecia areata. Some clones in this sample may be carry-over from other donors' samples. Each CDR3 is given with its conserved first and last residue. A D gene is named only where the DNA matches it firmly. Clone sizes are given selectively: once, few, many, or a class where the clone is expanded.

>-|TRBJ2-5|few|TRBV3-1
TGTGCCAGCAGCCCCGACTTGGAAGAGACCCAGTACTTC
CASSPDLEETQYF
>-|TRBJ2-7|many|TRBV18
TGTGCCAGCTCACCGGGGTATGCTTCCTACGAGCAGTACTTC
CASSPGYASYEQYF
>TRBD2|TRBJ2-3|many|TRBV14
TGTGCCAGCACTAGCGGCCTCTCATCGGATACGCAGTATTTT
CASTSGLSSDTQYF
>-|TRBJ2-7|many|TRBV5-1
TGCGCCAGCAGCTTGGATGGACTACGCGAGCAGTACTTC
CASSLDGLREQYF
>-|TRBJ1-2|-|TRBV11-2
TGTGCCAGCAGCTTAGGGGTTGATGGCTACACCTTC
CASSLGVDGYTF
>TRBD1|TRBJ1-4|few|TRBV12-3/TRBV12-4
TGTGCCAGCAGACCGGGACAGGGCGCAACTAATGAAAAACTGTTTTTT
CASRPGQGATNEKLFF
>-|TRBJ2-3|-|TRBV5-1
TGCGCCAGCAGCTGGACTACGCCAAGTGGCGATACGCAGTATTTT
CASSWTTPSGDTQYF
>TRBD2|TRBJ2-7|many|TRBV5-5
TGTGCCAGCAGCTTGAGAGCGGGAGGGGTTCGCGAGCAGTACTTC
CASSLRAGGVREQYF
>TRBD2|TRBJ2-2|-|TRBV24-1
TGTGCCACCAGTGATCCGGGACTAGTTAACACCGGGGAGCTGTTTTTT
CATSDPGLVNTGELFF
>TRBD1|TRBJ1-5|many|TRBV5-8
TGTGCCAGCAGCACGGGACAGGGGGCGGTGAGTCACCAGCCCCAGCATTTT
CASSTGQGAVSHQPQHF
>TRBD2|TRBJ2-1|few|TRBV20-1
TGCAGTGCTACCGGGACTAGGGCCCGAAGCTCCTACAATGAGCAGTTCTTC
CSATGTRARSSYNEQFF
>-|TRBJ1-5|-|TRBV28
TGTGCCAGCAGTTTAGTCCGGCATTTT
CASSLVRHF
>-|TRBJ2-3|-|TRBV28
TGTGCCAGCAGTTCCCCCTGGGGGAGGAGCACAGATACGCAGTATTTT
CASSSPWGRSTDTQYF
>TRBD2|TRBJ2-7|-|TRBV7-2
TGTGCCAGCAGCTTAGCGGCTAGCGGTTACGAGCAGTACTTC
CASSLAASGYEQYF
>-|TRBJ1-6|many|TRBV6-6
TGTGCCAGCCGGACCCCACCCCCCGGGGGTTCACCCCTCCACTTT
CASRTPPPGGSPLHF
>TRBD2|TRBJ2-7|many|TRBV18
TGTGCCAGCTCACCGGGAAGCGGGGCTTCCTACGAGCAGTACTTC
CASSPGSGASYEQYF
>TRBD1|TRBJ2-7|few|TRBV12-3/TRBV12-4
TGTGCCAGCAGTTTAGCGACAGGGTACGAGCAGTACTTC
CASSLATGYEQYF
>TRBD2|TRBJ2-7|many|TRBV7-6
TGTGCCAGCAGCACTTCTAGCGGGGCCTACGAGCAGTACTTC
CASSTSSGAYEQYF
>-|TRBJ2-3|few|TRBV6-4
TGTGCCAGCAGTGACCAACACACAGATACGCAGTATTTT
CASSDQHTDTQYF
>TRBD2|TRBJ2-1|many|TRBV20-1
TGCAGTGCTACGCCCAGCGGGAGGGTTGAGCAGTTCTTC
CSATPSGRVEQFF
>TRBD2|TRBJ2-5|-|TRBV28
TGTGCCAGCAGAGAACTAGCGGGGGGGAAAGAGACCCAGTACTTC
CASRELAGGKETQYF
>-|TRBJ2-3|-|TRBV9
TGTGCCAGCAGCGGCGCAGGGCTTTCGCAGTATTTT
CASSGAGLSQYF
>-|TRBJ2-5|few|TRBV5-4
TGTGCCAGCAGCTTGGCCCCCAAAGAGACCCAGTACTTC
CASSLAPKETQYF
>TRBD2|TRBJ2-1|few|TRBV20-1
TGCAGTGCTGGGACTAGCGGGGGGGCGGCGAGATACAATGAGCAGTTCTTC
CSAGTSGGAARYNEQFF